This T cell receptor (beta chain) was obtained from a study of shared clonotypes between healthy human individuals. The table came from immunoSEQ multiplex PCR; TCRdb's copy has only in-frame clones and leaves some out. The sample includes about 800,000 clones, about 96% of them seen just once. The naive CD8 population came from CD45RO-negative cells selected for CCR7, without terminally differentiated effector memory CD45RA+ cells. CDR1 is MGHRA and CDR2 is YSYEKL in the germline V gene. Trimming took 3 bases from V and 4 from J, leaving 11 bases between them. The CDR3 covers 14 residues. The sequenced sample was naive CD8+ T cells sorted from blood. V usage is TRBV4-1 and J usage is TRBJ2-3; D perhaps matches TRBD1 (5 bases). This clonotype was obtained from a man aged 30 to 39 in good health. The CDR3 here is CASSQSGSPDTQYF. In DNA form, the CDR3 reads TGCGCCAGCAGCCAGTCAGGGTCCCCAGATACGCAGTATTTT.